This TCR beta chain was identified in a study of cytomegalovirus exposure and HLA in healthy donors. Study summary: From HLA-typed donors, an early data release held approximately 85 million unique TCRs. The study, taken as a whole, reports: In a later analysis, donors in an Asian-associated ancestry cluster reportedly had fewer N-insertions in productive TCRs than the cohort mean.

Researchers ran the PCR with 60 Vbeta and 13 Jbeta primers. Here immunoSEQ multiplex PCR was the method, and the copy in TCRdb shows in-frame clones only, minus some. Of some 99,000 clones in the sample, roughly 71% were seen once. V lost 2 bases and J lost 4, with 7 bases in between. The CDR3 is 13 amino acids. Per germline, CDR1 SGHDT and CDR2 YYEEEE. On this clone itself: Its antigen is not identified.

The gene calls are TRBV5-6 and TRBJ1-5; no reliable D call. The receptor was derived from a woman between 70 and 85 years old in good health and CMV-seropositive. The sample taken for sequencing was PBMCs. In DNA, the CDR3 is TGTGCCAGCAGCTTCGCGGGGAATCAGCCCCAGCATTTT. It codes for CASSFAGNQPQHF. Drawing the rest from reference TRBV5-6 and TRBJ1-5, the complete variable domain is DAGVTQSPTHLIKTRGQQVTLRCSPKSGHDTVSWYQQALGQGPQFIFQYYEEEERQRGNFPDRFSGHQFPNYSSELNVNALLLGDSALYLCASSFAGNQPQHFGDGTRLSIL.